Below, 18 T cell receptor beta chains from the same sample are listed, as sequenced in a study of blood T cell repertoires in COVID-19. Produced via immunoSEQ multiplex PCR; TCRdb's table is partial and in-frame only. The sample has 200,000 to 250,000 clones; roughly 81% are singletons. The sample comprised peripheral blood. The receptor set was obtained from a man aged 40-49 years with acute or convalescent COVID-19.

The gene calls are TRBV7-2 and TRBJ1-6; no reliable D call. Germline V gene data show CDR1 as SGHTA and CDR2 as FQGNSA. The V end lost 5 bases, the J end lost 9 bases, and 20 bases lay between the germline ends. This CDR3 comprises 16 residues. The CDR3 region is CASSLSVGRQGSPLHF. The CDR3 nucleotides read TGTGCCAGCAGCCTCTCTGTCGGGAGACAAGGTTCACCCCTCCACTTT.

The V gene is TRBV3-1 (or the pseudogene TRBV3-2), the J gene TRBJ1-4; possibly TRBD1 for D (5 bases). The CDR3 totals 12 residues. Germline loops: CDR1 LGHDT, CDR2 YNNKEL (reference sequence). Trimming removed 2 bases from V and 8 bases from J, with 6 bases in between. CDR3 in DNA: TGTGCCAGCAGCCAACGGGGGGAAAAACTGTTTTTT. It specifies CASSQRGEKLFF.

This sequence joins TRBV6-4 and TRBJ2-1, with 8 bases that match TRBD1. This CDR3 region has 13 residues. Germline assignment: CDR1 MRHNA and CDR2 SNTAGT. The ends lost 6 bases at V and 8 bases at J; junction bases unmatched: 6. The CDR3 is CASSRDRLDEQFF. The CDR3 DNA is TGTGCCAGCAGCCGGGACAGGTTGGATGAGCAGTTCTTC.

The CDR3 nucleotides read TGTGCCAGCAGCTCCACTGGGGGGGTGTACTCTGGAAACACCATATATTTT. Translated: CASSSTGGVYSGNTIYF. The V gene is TRBV7-9, the J gene TRBJ1-3; TRBD1 is a possible D gene (5 bases). The V end lost 4 bases, the J end lost 0 bases, and 16 bases lay between the germline ends. CDR1 is SEHNR and CDR2 is FQNEAQ in the germline V gene (reference sequence). This CDR3 contains 17 residues.

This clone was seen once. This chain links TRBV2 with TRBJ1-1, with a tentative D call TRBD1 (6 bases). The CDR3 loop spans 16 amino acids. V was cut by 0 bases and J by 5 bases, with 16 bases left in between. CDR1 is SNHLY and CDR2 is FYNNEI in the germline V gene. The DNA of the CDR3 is TGTGCCAGCAGTGAAGCGCACGGGGGGCGGTGGACTGAAGCTTTCTTT. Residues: CASSEAHGGRWTEAFF.

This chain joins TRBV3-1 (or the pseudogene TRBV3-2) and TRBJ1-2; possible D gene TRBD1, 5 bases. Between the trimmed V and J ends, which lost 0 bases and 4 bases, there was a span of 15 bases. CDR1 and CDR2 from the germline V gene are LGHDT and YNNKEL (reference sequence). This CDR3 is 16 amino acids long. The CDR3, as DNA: TGTGCCAGCAGCCAAGAAATGAGTGCAGGGCCCTATGGCTACACCTTC. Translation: CASSQEMSAGPYGYTF.

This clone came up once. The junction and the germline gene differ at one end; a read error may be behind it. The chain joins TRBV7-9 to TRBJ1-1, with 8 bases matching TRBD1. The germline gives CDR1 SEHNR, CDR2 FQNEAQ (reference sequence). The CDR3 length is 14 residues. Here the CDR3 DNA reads TGTGCCAGCAGCGTGGACAGGGAAAACATTGAAGCTTTCTTT. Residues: CASSVDRENIEAFF.

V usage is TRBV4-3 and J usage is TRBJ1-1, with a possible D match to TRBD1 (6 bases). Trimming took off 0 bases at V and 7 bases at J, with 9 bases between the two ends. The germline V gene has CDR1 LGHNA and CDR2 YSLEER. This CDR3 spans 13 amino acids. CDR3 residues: CASSQDGRGEAFF. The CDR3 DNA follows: TGCGCCAGCAGCCAAGATGGCAGGGGTGAAGCTTTCTTT.

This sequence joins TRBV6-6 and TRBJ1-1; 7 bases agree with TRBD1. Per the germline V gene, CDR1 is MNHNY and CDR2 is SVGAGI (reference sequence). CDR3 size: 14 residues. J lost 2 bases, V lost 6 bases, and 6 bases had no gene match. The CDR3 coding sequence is TGTGCCAGCAGCTGGGACAGCTACAACACTGAAGCTTTCTTT. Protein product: CASSWDSYNTEAFF.

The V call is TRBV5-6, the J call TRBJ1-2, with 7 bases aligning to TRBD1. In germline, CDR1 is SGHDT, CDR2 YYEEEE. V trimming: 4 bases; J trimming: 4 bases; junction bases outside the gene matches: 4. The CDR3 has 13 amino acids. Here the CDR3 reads CASSRQGLYGYTF. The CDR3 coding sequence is TGTGCCAGCAGCCGACAGGGACTCTATGGCTACACCTTC.

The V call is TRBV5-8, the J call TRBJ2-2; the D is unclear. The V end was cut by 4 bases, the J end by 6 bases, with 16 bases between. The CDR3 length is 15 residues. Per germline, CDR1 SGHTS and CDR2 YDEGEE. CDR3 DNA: TGTGCCAGCAGCCCTCGGCGGATAGGCCCCGGGGAGCTGTTTTTT. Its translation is CASSPRRIGPGELFF.

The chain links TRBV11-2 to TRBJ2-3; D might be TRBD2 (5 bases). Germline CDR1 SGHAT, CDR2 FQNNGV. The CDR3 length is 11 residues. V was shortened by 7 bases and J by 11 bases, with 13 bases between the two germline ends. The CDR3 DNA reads TGTGCCAGCAACCCCGGGGTAGAGCAGTATTTT. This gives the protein CASNPGVEQYF.

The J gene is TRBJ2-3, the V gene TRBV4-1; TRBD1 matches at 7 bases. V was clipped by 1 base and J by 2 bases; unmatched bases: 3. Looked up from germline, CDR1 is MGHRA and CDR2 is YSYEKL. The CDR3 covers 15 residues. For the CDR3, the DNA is TGCGCCAGCAGCCAAGGGGACAGCCACACAGATACGCAGTATTTT. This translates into CASSQGDSHTDTQYF.

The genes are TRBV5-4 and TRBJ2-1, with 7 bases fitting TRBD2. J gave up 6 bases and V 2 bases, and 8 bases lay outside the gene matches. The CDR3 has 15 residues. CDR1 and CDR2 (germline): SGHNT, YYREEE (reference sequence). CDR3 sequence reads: CASSLSGASPNEQFF. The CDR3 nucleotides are TGTGCCAGCAGCTTAAGCGGGGCCTCCCCCAATGAGCAGTTCTTC.

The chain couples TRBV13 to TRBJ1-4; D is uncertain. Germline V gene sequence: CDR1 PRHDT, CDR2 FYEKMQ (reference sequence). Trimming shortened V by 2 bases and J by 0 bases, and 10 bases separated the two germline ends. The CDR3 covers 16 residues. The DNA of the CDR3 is TGTGCCAGCAGCTTAAACCGGGGATCAACTAATGAAAAACTGTTTTTT. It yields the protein CASSLNRGSTNEKLFF. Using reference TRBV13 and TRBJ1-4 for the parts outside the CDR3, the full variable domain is AAGVIQSPRHLIKEKRETATLKCYPIPRHDTVYWYQQGPGQDPQFLISFYEKMQSDKGSIPDRFSAQQFSDYHSELNMSSLELGDSALYFCASSLNRGSTNEKLFFGSGTQLSVL.

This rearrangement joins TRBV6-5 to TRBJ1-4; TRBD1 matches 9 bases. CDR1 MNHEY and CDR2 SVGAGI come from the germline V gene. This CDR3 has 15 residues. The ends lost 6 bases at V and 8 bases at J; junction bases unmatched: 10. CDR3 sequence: CASRPGTGLNEKLFF. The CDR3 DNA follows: TGTGCCAGCAGGCCCGGGACAGGGCTGAACGAAAAACTGTTTTTT.

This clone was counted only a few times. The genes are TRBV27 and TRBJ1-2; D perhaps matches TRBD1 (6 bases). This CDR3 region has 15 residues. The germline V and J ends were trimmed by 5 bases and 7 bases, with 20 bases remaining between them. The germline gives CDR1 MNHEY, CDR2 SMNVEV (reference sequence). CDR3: CASSPKQGMRGGYTF. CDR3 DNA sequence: TGTGCCAGCAGTCCGAAACAGGGTATGAGGGGTGGCTACACCTTC.

As DNA, the CDR3 is TGTGCCAGTGGTCGAGGGGGCAACACTGAAGCTTTCTTT. It is translated as CASGRGGNTEAFF. This chain uses TRBV6-5 with TRBJ1-1, with 7 bases fitting TRBD1. CDR3 size: 13 residues. J lost 2 bases, V lost 9 bases, and 6 bases had no gene match. CDR1 is MNHEY, CDR2 SVGAGI, per germline.